This T cell receptor (beta chain) was identified in a study of CD8+ T cells in alopecia areata. About this clone: The antigen is not known.

Per germline, CDR1 SEHNR and CDR2 FQNEAQ (reference sequence). V was pared by 5 bases and J by 2 bases, with 14 bases of the junction left unmatched. This CDR3 comprises 18 residues. Following extraction, RNA underwent reverse transcription to cDNA, which served as the sequencing template. Sequencing used immunoSEQ multiplex PCR; TCRdb keeps in-frame clones, though not all of them. This table has 90,000 to 120,000 clones, 80% to 85% appearing once. Stated treatment: oral pan-JAK inhibitor, 5-10 mg twice daily. The study's findings and limits: The study found tofacitinib significantly decreased scalp clonality and expanded CD8+ clones among the top 100.

The chain combines TRBV7-9 with TRBJ2-5; 10 nucleotides agree with TRBD2. This clonotype originated in a human donor with alopecia areata. The sequencing used CD8+ T cells sorted from blood, collected at week 24, from a patient treated with tofacitinib. The CDR3, as DNA: TGTGCCAGCAGCACAGGTGTGCTAGCGGGGGCAGAGCAAGAGACCCAGTACTTC. The encoded protein is CASSTGVLAGAEQETQYF.